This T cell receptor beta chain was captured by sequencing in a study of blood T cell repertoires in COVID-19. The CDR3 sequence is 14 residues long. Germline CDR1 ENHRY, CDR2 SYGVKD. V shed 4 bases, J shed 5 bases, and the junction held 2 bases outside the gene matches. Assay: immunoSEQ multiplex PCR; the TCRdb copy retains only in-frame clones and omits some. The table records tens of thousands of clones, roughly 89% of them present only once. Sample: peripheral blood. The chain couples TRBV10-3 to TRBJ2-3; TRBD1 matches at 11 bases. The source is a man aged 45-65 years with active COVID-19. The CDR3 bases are TGTGCCATCAGTGCGGGGACAGGGGGAGATACGCAGTATTTT. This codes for CAISAGTGGDTQYF.